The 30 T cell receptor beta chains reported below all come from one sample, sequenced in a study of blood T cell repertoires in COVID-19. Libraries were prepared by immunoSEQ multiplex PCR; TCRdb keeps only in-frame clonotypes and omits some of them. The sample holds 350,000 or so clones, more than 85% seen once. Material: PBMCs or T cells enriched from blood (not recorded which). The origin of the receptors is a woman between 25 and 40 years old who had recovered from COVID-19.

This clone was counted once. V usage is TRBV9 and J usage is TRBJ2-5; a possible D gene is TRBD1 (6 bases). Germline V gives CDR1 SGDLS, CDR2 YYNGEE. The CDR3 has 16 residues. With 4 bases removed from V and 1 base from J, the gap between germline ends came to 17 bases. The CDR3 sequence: CASSQTASTGQETQYF. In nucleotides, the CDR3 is TGTGCCAGCAGCCAAACCGCCTCGACAGGCCAAGAGACCCAGTACTTC. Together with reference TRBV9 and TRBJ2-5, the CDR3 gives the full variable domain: DSGVTQTPKHLITATGQRVTLRCSPRSGDLSVYWYQQSLDQGLQFLIQYYNGEERAKGNILERFSAQQFPDLHSELNLSSLELGDSALYFCASSQTASTGQETQYFGPGTRLLVL.

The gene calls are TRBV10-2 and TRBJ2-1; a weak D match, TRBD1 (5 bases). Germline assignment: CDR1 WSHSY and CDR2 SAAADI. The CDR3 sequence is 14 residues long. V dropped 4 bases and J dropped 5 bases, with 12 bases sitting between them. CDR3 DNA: TGCGCCAGCAGTGTTGCAGGGATTAACAATGAGCAGTTCTTC. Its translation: CASSVAGINNEQFF.

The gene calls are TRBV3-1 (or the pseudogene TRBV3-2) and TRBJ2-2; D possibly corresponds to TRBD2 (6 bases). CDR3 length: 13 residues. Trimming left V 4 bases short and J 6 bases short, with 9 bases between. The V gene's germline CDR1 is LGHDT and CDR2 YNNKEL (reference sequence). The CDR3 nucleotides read TGTGCCAGCAGCCCGGGGGTGGCCGGGGAGCTGTTTTTT. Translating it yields CASSPGVAGELFF.

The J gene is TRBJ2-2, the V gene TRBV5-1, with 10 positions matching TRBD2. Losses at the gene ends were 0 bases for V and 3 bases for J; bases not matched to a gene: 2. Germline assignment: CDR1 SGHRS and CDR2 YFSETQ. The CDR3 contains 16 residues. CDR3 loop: CASSLGLAGDTGELFF. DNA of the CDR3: TGCGCCAGCAGCTTGGGTCTAGCGGGAGACACCGGGGAGCTGTTTTTT.

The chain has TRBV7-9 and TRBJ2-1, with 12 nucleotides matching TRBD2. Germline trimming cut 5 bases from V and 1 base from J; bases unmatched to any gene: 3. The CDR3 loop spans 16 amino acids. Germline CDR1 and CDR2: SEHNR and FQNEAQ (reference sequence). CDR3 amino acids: CASSPTSGGSYNEQFF. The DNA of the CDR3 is TGTGCCAGCAGCCCAACTAGCGGGGGGTCCTACAATGAGCAGTTCTTC.

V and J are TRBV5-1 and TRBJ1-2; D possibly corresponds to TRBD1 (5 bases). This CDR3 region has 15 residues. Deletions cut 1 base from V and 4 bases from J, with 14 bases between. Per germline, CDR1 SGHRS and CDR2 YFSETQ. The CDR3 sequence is CASSLPAGQGYGYTF. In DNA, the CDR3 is TGCGCCAGCAGCTTGCCCGCAGGGCAAGGCTATGGCTACACCTTC. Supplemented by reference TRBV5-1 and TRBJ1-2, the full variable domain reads KAGVTQTPRYLIKTRGQQVTLSCSPISGHRSVSWYQQTPGQGLQFLFEYFSETQRNKGNFPGRFSGRQFSNSRSEMNVSTLELGDSALYLCASSLPAGQGYGYTFGSGTRLTVV.

The CDR3 here is CSVEEDRGLGYEQYF. As DNA, the CDR3 is TGCAGCGTTGAAGAAGATAGGGGTCTTGGATACGAGCAGTACTTC. The V call is TRBV29-1, the J call TRBJ2-7; TRBD1 is a possible D gene (5 bases). Trimming cost V 0 bases and J 4 bases, with 16 bases left between them. CDR1 and CDR2 (germline): SQVTM, ANQGSEA. The CDR3 totals 15 residues.

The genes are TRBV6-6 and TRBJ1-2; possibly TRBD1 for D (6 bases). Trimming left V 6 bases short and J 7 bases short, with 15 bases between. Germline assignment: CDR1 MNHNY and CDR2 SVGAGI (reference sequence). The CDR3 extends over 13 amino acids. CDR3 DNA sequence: TGTGCCAGCAGGGTCGACAGGAGTCGTGGCTACACCTTC. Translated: CASRVDRSRGYTF.

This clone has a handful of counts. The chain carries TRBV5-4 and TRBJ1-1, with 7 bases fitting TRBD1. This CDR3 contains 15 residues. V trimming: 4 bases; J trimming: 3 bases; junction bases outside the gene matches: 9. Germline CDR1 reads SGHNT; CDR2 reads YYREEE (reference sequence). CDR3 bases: TGTGCCAGCAGCGACCCGACAGGGAGTGACACTGAAGCTTTCTTT. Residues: CASSDPTGSDTEAFF.

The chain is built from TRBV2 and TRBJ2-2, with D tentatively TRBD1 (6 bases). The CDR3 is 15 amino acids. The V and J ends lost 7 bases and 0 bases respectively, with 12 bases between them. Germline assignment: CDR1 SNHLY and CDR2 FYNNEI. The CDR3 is CASIQQGANTGELFF. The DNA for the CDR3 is TGTGCCAGCATTCAACAGGGTGCGAACACCGGGGAGCTGTTTTTT. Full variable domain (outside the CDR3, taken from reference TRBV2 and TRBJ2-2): EPEVTQTPSHQVTQMGQEVILRCVPISNHLYFYWYRQILGQKVEFLVSFYNNEISEKSEIFDDQFSVERPDGSNFTLKIRSTKLEDSAMYFCASIQQGANTGELFFGEGSRLTVL.

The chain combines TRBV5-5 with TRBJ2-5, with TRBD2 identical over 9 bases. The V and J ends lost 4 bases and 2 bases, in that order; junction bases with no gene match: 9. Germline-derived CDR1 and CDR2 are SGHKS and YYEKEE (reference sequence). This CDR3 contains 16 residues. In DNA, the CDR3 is TGTGCCAGCAGCATGGAAGCGACTAGCGGACAAGAGACCCAGTACTTC. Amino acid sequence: CASSMEATSGQETQYF.

The CDR3 DNA is TGTGCCAGCGGTGGCGGGGGAGGCAATTCACCCCTCCACTTT. This translates into CASGGGGGNSPLHF. The chain carries TRBV28 and TRBJ1-6, with a weak D call TRBD1 (5 bases). The V gene lost 8 bases and the J gene lost 7 bases, with 15 bases spanning the gap. CDR1 and CDR2 (germline): MDHEN, SYDVKM. The CDR3 consists of 14 residues.

The CDR3 region has the DNA TGTGCCAGAAGCTTGACGGGACAGGGTACTGGCGGGGAGCTGTTTTTT. Translation gives CARSLTGQGTGGELFF. The chain carries TRBV5-3 and TRBJ2-2, with 9 bases that match TRBD1. TRBV5-3 belongs to the ORF category, with a function that is uncertain. CDR3 length: 16 residues. After removal of 1 base from V and 7 bases from J, the junction contained 8 bases not matched to a gene.

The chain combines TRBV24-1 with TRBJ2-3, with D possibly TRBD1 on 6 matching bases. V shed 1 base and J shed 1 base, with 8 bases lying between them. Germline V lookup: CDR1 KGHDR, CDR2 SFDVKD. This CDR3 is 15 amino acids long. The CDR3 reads CATSDFPGGTDTQYF. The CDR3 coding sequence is TGTGCCACCAGTGATTTTCCAGGGGGCACAGATACGCAGTATTTT.

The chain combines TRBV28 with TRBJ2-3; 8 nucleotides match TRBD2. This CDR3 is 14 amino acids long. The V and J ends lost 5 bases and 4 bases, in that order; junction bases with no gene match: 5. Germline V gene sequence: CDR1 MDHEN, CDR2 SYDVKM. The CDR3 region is CASSTQTSADTQYF. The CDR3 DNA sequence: TGTGCCAGCAGTACCCAGACTAGCGCAGATACGCAGTATTTT.

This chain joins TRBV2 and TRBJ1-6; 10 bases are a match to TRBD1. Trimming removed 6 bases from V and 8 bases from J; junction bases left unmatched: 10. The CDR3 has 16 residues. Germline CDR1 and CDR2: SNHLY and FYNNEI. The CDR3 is CASSADLGTGDSPLHF. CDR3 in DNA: TGTGCCAGCAGCGCCGATCTCGGGACAGGGGATTCACCCCTCCACTTT.

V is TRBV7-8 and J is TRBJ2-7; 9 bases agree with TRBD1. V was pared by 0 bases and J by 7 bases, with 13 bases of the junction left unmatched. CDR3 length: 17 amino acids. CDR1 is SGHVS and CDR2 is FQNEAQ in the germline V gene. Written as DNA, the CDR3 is TGTGCCAGCAGCTTAGCTAGGAGGGACAGGGAACTAAAAGAGCAGTACTTC. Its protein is CASSLARRDRELKEQYF.

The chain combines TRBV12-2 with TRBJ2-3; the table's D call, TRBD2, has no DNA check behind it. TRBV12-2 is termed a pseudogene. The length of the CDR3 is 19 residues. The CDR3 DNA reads TGTGCAAGTCGCTTACCTTGGGGTCCTGGCGGGGGGCGCACAGATACGCAGTATTTT. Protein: CASRLPWGPGGGRTDTQYF.

The CDR3 here is CATSERDQPQHF. In nucleotides, the CDR3 is TGTGCCACCAGTGAGCGTGATCAGCCCCAGCATTTT. The chain joins TRBV24-1 to TRBJ1-5; no reliable D call. CDR1 KGHDR and CDR2 SFDVKD come from the germline V gene. The V end lost 4 bases, the J end lost 5 bases, and 5 bases lay between the germline ends. This CDR3 is 12 amino acids long.

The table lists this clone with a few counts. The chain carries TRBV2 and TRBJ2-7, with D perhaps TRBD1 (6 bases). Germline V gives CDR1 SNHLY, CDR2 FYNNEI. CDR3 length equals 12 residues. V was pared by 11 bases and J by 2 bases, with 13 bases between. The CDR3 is CACKGQPYEQYF. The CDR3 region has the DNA TGTGCCTGTAAAGGACAGCCCTACGAGCAGTACTTC.

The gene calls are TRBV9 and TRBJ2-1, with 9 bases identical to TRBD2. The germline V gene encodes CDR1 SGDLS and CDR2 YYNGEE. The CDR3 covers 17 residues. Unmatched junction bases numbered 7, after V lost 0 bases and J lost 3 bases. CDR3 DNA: TGTGCCAGCAGCGTAGTAGCGGGGGTCCACCTCTACAATGAGCAGTTCTTC. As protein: CASSVVAGVHLYNEQFF.

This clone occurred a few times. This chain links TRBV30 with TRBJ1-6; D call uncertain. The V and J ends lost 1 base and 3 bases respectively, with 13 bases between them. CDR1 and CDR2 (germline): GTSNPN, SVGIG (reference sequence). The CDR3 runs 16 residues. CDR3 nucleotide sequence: TGTGCCTGGAGTGGCACGGAGAGGTTCTATAATTCACCCCTCCACTTT. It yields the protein CAWSGTERFYNSPLHF.

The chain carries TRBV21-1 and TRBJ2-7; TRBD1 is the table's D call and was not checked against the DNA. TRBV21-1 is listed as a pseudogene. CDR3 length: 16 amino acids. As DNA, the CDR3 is TGTGCCAGCAGCAAGGGTAGACAGATATACACCTACGAGCAGTACTTC. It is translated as CASSKGRQIYTYEQYF.

Here the CDR3 DNA reads TGCGCCAGCAGCTTGCAGGGCACCAATCAGCCCCAGCATTTT. This translates into CASSLQGTNQPQHF. The chain uses TRBV5-1 and TRBJ1-5; D is perhaps TRBD1 (5 bases). The CDR3 consists of 14 residues. Germline V gene sequence: CDR1 SGHRS, CDR2 YFSETQ. The ends were cut back, 1 base at V and 3 bases at J, with 8 bases in the middle.

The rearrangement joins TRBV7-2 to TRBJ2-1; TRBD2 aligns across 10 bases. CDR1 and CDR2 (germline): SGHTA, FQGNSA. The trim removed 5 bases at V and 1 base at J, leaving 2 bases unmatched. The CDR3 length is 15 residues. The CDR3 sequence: CASSRTSGSYNEQFF. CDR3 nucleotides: TGTGCCAGCAGCCGGACTAGCGGTTCCTACAATGAGCAGTTCTTC.

DNA for the CDR3: TGCGCCAGCAGCTTTTCTCCCGGGACTCAGTCCAAAGAGGGGCTTAACTATGGCTACACCTTC. This encodes CASSFSPGTQSKEGLNYGYTF. This sequence joins TRBV5-1 and TRBJ1-2; TRBD1 is a possible D gene (5 bases). The CDR3 consists of 21 residues. Trimming pared 2 bases from V and 1 base from J, leaving 30 bases between. Germline lookup yields CDR1 SGHRS and CDR2 YFSETQ.

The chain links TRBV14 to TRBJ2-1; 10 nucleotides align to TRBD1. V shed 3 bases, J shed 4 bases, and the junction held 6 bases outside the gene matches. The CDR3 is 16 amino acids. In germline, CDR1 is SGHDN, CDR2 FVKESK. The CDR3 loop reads CASSQRTGGPYNEQFF. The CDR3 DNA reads TGTGCCAGCAGCCAGAGGACAGGGGGTCCTTACAATGAGCAGTTCTTC.

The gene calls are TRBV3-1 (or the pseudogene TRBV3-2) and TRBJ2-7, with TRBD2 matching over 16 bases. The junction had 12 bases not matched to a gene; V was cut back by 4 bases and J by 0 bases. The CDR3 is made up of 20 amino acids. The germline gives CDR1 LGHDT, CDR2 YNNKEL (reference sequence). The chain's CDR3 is CASSPPPGLAGGSHSYEQYF. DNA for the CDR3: TGTGCCAGCAGCCCCCCCCCGGGACTAGCGGGGGGGTCCCACTCCTACGAGCAGTACTTC.

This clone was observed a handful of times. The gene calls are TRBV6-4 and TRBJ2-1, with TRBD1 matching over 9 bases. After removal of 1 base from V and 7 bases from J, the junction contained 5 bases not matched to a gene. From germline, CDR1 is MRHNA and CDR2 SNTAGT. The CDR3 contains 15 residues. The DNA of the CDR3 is TGTGCCAGCAGTGACTTCCCGGGACAGGGAAATGAGCAGTTCTTC. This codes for CASSDFPGQGNEQFF.

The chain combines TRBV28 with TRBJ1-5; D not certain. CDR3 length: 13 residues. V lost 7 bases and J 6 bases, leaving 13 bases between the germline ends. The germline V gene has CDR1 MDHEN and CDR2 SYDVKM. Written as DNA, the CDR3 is TGTGCCAGCACCAAGGAGGGTGGTCAGCCCCAGCATTTT. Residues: CASTKEGGQPQHF.